These 22 T cell receptor beta chains share one sample of origin, sequenced in a study of T-cell reconstitution after alpha-beta-depleted transplantation in children. Unique molecular identifiers featured in how the TCRbeta library was prepared. TCRdb called the PCR reads again in MiXCR, with one record for every CDR3 protein. The data hold 540,000 or so distinct CDR3 sequences, with 20% to 25% observed a single time. Source: PBMCs, mostly from graft donor cells, taken 360 days after TCRalphabeta/CD19-depleted stem cell transplant. These receptors were taken from a boy under three years old who had a stem cell transplant for acute myeloid leukemia, so the T cells may come from the graft donor.

This clonotype appeared many times. This chain connects TRBV6-1 to TRBJ2-4, with 12 bases that match TRBD1. CDR1 MNHNS and CDR2 SASEGT come from the germline V gene. The junction had 14 bases not matched to a gene; V was cut back by 7 bases and J by 13 bases. The CDR3 contains 15 residues. CDR3 in DNA: TGTGCCAGCAATCTGGGGGGACAGGGGGCGTTAGTCCAGTACTTC. Amino acid sequence: CASNLGGQGALVQYF.

This chain connects TRBV7-2 to TRBJ2-5; D is possibly TRBD1 (7 bases). Per germline, CDR1 SGHTA and CDR2 FQGNSA. With 2 bases removed from V and 2 bases from J, the gap between germline ends came to 18 bases. This CDR3 has 17 amino acids. The CDR3 nucleotides are TGTGCCAGCAGCTTAAGTTTGGCAGGGGGGTTACAAGAGACCCAGTACTTC. This encodes CASSLSLAGGLQETQYF.

Many counts were recorded for this clonotype. The chain combines TRBV29-1 with TRBJ2-4, with 7 bases fitting TRBD1. The CDR3 runs 11 residues. The trim removed 1 base at V and 12 bases at J, leaving 3 bases unmatched. In germline, CDR1 is SQVTM, CDR2 ANQGSEA. CDR3 sequence: CSVEVGTAQYF. Here the CDR3 DNA reads TGCAGCGTTGAAGTGGGGACAGCTCAGTACTTC.

The rearrangement links TRBV21-1 to TRBJ1-2; the DNA was not compared with TRBD1, the D call given in the table. TRBV21-1 constitutes a pseudogene. The CDR3 contains 14 residues. In DNA, the CDR3 is TGTGCCAGCAGCAAAGTGTGGAAGGGGTATGGCTACACCTTC. Protein product: CASSKVWKGYGYTF.

This clonotype was picked up a small number of times. J is TRBJ2-7 and V is TRBV15; D not certain. The V end lost 5 bases, the J end lost 2 bases, and 13 bases lay between the germline ends. There are 14 residues in the CDR3. The germline gives CDR1 LNHNV, CDR2 YYDKDF (reference sequence). This CDR3 reads CATSRPDRPYEQYV. Here the CDR3 DNA reads TGTGCCACCAGCCGCCCGGACCGGCCCTACGAGCAGTACGTC.

The V gene is TRBV7-6, the J gene TRBJ2-3; 7 bases map to TRBD2. Germline values: CDR1 SGHVS, CDR2 FNYEAQ. The V and J ends lost 3 bases and 0 bases, in that order; junction bases with no gene match: 9. This CDR3 is built from 17 residues. CDR3 DNA sequence: TGTGCCAGCAGCTTCGGGCCCGGCGGGGGAAGCACAGATACGCAGTATTTT. It is translated as CASSFGPGGGSTDTQYF.

The rearrangement links TRBV7-9 to TRBJ2-3; no clear D gene. Trimming pared 5 bases from V and 5 bases from J, leaving 8 bases between. In germline, CDR1 is SEHNR, CDR2 FQNEAQ (reference sequence). CDR3 size: 12 residues. Here the CDR3 reads CASSATQDTQYF. CDR3 sequence (DNA): TGTGCCAGCAGCGCCACGCAAGATACGCAGTATTTT.

This chain joins TRBV6-1 and TRBJ1-2; D ambiguous. Trimming removed 5 bases from V and 7 bases from J, with 17 bases in between. The CDR3 is made up of 14 amino acids. Germline CDR1 MNHNS, CDR2 SASEGT. The CDR3 sequence is CASSRELGSSGYTF. As DNA, the CDR3 is TGTGCCAGCAGTCGCGAACTGGGAAGTAGTGGCTACACCTTC.

The chain recombines TRBV20-1 with TRBJ2-5, with D possibly being TRBD1 (5 bases). This CDR3 region has 13 residues. Trimming removed 3 bases from V and 5 bases from J, with 13 bases in between. In germline, CDR1 is DFQATT, CDR2 SNEGSKA (reference sequence). CDR3 bases: TGCAGTGCTAGGGATCACAGGACGGAGACCCAGTACTTC. Its protein is CSARDHRTETQYF.

The sample holds a few counts of this clonotype. The J gene is TRBJ1-2, the V gene TRBV29-1; D gene uncertain. V lost 1 base and J lost 2, with 8 bases in between. CDR1 is SQVTM, CDR2 ANQGSEA, per germline. The CDR3 contains 13 residues. In nucleotides, the CDR3 is TGCAGCGTTGAAGGAGGAGAAAACTATGGCTACACCTTC. Its translation: CSVEGGENYGYTF.

This chain joins TRBV20-1 and TRBJ2-1; D ambiguous. The CDR3 is 16 amino acids. The germline V gene encodes CDR1 DFQATT and CDR2 SNEGSKA (reference sequence). The ends were cut back, 0 bases at V and 0 bases at J, with 12 bases in the middle. CDR3 nucleotides: TGCAGTGCTAGAGATGGGTGGCGTAGCTCCTACAATGAGCAGTTCTTC. Protein product: CSARDGWRSSYNEQFF.

This chain joins TRBV5-6 and TRBJ2-3; D is undetermined. This CDR3 has 15 residues. The germline V gene encodes CDR1 SGHDT and CDR2 YYEEEE. Trimming pared 0 bases from V and 8 bases from J, leaving 16 bases between. The CDR3 DNA sequence: TGTGCCAGCAGCTTGGACGGACCCAATTGGGGTACGCAGTATTTT. Translating gives CASSLDGPNWGTQYF.

The chain has TRBV11-3 and TRBJ2-3, with a tentative D call TRBD2 (5 bases). Germline assignment: CDR1 SGHNT and CDR2 YENEEA. V was shortened by 0 bases and J by 2 bases, with 12 bases between the two germline ends. The CDR3 covers 16 residues. The CDR3 is CASSLEANGVTDTQYF. In nucleotides, the CDR3 is TGTGCCAGCAGCTTAGAAGCCAACGGGGTCACAGATACGCAGTATTTT. Full variable domain (outside the CDR3, taken from reference TRBV11-3 and TRBJ2-3): EAGVVQSPRYKIIEKKQPVAFWCNPISGHNTLYWYLQNLGQGPELLIRYENEEAVDDSQLPKDRFSAERLKGVDSTLKIQPAELGDSAVYLCASSLEANGVTDTQYFGPGTRLTVL.

The V call is TRBV3-1, the J call TRBJ2-5, with TRBD2 matching over 7 bases. This CDR3 has 14 residues. V was clipped by 2 bases and J by 1 base; unmatched bases: 1. Germline-derived CDR1 and CDR2 are LGHDT and YNNKEL (reference sequence). The DNA for the CDR3 is TGTGCCAGCAGCCAAACGGGGGGCCAAGAGACCCAGTACTTC. This gives the protein CASSQTGGQETQYF.

The table lists this clonotype with a few counts. The chain is built from TRBV20-1 and TRBJ1-1; D is unclear. The V gene's germline CDR1 is DFQATT and CDR2 SNEGSKA (reference sequence). This CDR3 comprises 14 residues. V was trimmed by 4 bases and J by 5 bases, leaving 17 bases between them. CDR3 DNA: TGCAGTGCTACCCCCCGTTCGGACCTAACTGAAGCTTTCTTT. The encoded protein is CSATPRSDLTEAFF.

This clonotype was observed a single time. V and J are TRBV6-6 and TRBJ1-5; perhaps TRBD1 as D (5 bases). The CDR3 is 13 residues long. Germline assignment: CDR1 MNHNY and CDR2 SVGAGI (reference sequence). Trimming pared 4 bases from V and 9 bases from J, leaving 13 bases between. As DNA, the CDR3 is TGTGCCAGCAGTTCCCAACAGGAGCCGCCCCAGCATTTT. Protein sequence: CASSSQQEPPQHF.

The genes are TRBV20-1 and TRBJ2-2; 7 bases map to TRBD2. Germline V gene data show CDR1 as DFQATT and CDR2 as SNEGSKA (reference sequence). The J segment lost 2 bases and the V segment lost 6 bases, leaving 15 bases of the junction unmatched. The CDR3 covers 17 residues. Here the CDR3 DNA reads TGCAGTGCCCGCGGGGGAGCGGACCTTTTCAACACCGGGGAGCTGTTTTTT. It translates to CSARGGADLFNTGELFF.

This clonotype was observed at least ten times. The chain employs TRBV20-1 and TRBJ2-1, with 15 positions matching TRBD2. The junction had 14 bases not matched to a gene; V was cut back by 4 bases and J by 7 bases. The CDR3 covers 18 residues. From germline, CDR1 is DFQATT and CDR2 SNEGSKA (reference sequence). The CDR3 spells CSATSQGLAGGPINEQFF. In nucleotides, the CDR3 is TGCAGTGCTACCTCCCAAGGACTAGCGGGGGGGCCTATTAATGAGCAGTTCTTC.

This clonotype occurred many times. Here the CDR3 reads CASRWGSLEYEQFF. Here the CDR3 DNA reads TGTGCCAGCCGATGGGGCAGCTTGGAGTATGAGCAGTTCTTC. This chain connects TRBV2 to TRBJ2-1; possible D gene TRBD1, 5 bases. This CDR3 comprises 14 residues. Germline V CDR1 and CDR2: SNHLY, FYNNEI. The V gene lost 8 bases and the J gene lost 8 bases, with 19 bases spanning the gap.

V usage is TRBV6-1 and J usage is TRBJ1-3, with D unresolved. This CDR3 region has 16 residues. V was trimmed by 6 bases and J by 0 bases, leaving 15 bases between them. The germline CDR1 and CDR2 sequences are MNHNS and SASEGT. The CDR3 loop is CASSPVSSPSGNTIYF. The CDR3, as DNA: TGTGCCAGCAGCCCAGTCTCCAGCCCCTCTGGAAACACCATATATTTT.

The sample holds a few counts of this clonotype. The V and J genes are TRBV6-5 and TRBJ2-7; D unresolved. The germline gives CDR1 MNHEY, CDR2 SVGAGI. V lost 4 bases and J 0 bases, leaving 10 bases between the germline ends. The CDR3 sequence is 14 residues long. DNA of the CDR3: TGTGCCAGCAGTTTACAGTTGAGCTCCTACGAGCAGTACGTC. The encoded protein is CASSLQLSSYEQYV.

This clonotype has more than one count but fewer than ten. The chain joins TRBV6-1 to TRBJ2-5; D gene uncertain. Trimming removed 2 bases at V and 7 bases at J, with 11 bases between. The germline CDR1 and CDR2 sequences are MNHNS and SASEGT. The CDR3 has 13 amino acids. Here the CDR3 reads CASSEIQRGTQYF. DNA for the CDR3: TGTGCCAGCAGTGAAATACAGCGTGGGACCCAGTACTTC.